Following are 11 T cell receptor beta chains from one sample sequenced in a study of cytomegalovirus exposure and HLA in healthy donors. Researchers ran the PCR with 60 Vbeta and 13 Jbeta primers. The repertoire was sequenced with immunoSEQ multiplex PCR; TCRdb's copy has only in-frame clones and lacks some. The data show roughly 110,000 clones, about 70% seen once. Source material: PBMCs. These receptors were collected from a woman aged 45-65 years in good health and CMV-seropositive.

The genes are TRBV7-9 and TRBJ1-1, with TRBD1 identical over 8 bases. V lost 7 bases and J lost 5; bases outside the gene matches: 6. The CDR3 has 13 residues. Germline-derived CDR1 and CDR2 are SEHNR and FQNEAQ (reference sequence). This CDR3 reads CASIGQGETEAFF. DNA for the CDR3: TGTGCCAGCATCGGACAGGGAGAAACTGAAGCTTTCTTT.

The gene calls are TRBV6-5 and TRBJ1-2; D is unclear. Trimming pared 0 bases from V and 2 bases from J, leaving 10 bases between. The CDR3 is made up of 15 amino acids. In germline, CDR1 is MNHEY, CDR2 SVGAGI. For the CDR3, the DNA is TGTGCCAGCAGTTACTCGATACCTGAGAACTATGGCTACACCTTC. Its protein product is CASSYSIPENYGYTF.

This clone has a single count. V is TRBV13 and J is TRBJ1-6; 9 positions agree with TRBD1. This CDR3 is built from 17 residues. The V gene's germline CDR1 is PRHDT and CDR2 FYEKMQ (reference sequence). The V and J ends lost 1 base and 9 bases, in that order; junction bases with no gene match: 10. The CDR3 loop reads CASSLEPPGQGVSPLHF. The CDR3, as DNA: TGTGCCAGCAGCTTAGAACCCCCGGGACAGGGCGTTTCACCCCTCCACTTT.

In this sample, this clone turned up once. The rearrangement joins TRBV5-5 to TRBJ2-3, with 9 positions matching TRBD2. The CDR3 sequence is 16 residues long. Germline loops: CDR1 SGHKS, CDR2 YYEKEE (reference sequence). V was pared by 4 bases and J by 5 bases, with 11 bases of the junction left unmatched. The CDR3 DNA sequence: TGTGCCAGCAGCCCCCAATGGCGGGGGGGCCAAGATACGCAGTATTTT. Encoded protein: CASSPQWRGGQDTQYF. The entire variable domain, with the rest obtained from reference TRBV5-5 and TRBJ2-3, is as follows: DAGVTQSPTHLIKTRGQQVTLRCSPISGHKSVSWYQQVLGQGPQFIFQYYEKEERGRGNFPDRFSARQFPNYSSELNVNALLLGDSALYLCASSPQWRGGQDTQYFGPGTRLTVL.

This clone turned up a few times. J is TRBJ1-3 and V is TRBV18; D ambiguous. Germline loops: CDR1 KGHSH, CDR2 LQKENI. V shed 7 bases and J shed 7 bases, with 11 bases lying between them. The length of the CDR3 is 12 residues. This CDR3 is CASLRASNTIYF. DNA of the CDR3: TGTGCCAGCTTGAGGGCGTCGAACACCATATATTTT.

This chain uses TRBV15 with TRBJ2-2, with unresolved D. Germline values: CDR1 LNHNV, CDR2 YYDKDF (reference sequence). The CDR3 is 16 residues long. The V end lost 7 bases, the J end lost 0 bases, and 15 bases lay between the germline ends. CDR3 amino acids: CATITTTQANTGELFF. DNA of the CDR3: TGTGCCACCATTACCACGACCCAGGCGAACACCGGGGAGCTGTTTTTT.

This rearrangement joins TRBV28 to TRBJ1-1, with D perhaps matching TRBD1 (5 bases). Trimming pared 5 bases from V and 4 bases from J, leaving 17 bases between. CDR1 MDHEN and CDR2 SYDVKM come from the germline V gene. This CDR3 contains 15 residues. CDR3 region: CASSTIGAPVTEAFF. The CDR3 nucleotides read TGTGCCAGCAGTACAATAGGGGCACCGGTCACTGAAGCTTTCTTT.

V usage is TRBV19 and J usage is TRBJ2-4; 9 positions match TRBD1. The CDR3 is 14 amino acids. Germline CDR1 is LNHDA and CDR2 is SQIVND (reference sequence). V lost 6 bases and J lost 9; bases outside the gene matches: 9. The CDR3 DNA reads TGTGCCAGTAGCCTACAGGGGGCAGGGAGCATTCAGTACTTC. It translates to CASSLQGAGSIQYF. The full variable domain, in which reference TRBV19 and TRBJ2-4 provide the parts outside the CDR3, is DGGITQSPKYLFRKEGQNVTLSCEQNLNHDAMYWYRQDPGQGLRLIYYSQIVNDFQKGDIAEGYSVSREKKESFPLTVTSAQKNPTAFYLCASSLQGAGSIQYFGAGTRLSVL.

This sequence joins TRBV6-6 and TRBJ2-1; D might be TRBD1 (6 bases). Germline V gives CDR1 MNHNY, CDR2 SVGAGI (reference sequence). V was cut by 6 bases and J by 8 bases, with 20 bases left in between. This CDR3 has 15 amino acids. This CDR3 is CASSPGEWAYYEQFF. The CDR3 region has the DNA TGTGCCAGCAGCCCAGGGGAATGGGCGTATTATGAGCAGTTCTTC.

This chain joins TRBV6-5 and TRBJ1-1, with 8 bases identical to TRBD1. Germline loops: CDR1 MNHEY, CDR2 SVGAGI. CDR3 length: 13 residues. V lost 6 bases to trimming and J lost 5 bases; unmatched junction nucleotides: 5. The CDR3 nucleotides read TGTGCCAGCAGCGACAGGGGACGAACTGAAGCTTTCTTT. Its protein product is CASSDRGRTEAFF.

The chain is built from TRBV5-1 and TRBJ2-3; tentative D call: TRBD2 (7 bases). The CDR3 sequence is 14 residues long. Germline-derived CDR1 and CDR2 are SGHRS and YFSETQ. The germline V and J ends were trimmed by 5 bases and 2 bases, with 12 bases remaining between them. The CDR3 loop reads CASRMGGLTDTQYF. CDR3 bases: TGCGCCAGCAGAATGGGGGGGCTCACAGATACGCAGTATTTT.